These T cell receptor beta chains were read from a single sample in a study of Tregs in tolerant kidney transplant recipients. The table came from immunoSEQ multiplex PCR; TCRdb's copy has only in-frame clones and leaves some out. This table holds around 86,000 clones, 91% found once. The material sequenced was CD4+ T cells from blood (PBMCs), taken 24 months after the transplant. The receptor set was obtained from a human patient who received a combined kidney and bone marrow transplant. Some of the T cells might come from the graft donor. The CDR3 runs from the conserved cysteine through the conserved F or W. Each record gives: V gene, J gene, clone size, D gene, CDR3 protein, CDR3 DNA. A D gene is named only where the DNA matches it firmly. Part of the rows lack a size; the others show once, few, many or a class for expanded clones.

TRBV11-3	TRBJ2-7	-	-	CASSSRQTALSYEQYF	TGTGCCAGCAGCTCCCGACAGACAGCCCTTTCCTACGAGCAGTACTTC
TRBV14	TRBJ2-1	-	-	CASSPEWGLYNEQFF	TGTGCCAGCAGCCCAGAATGGGGCCTTTACAATGAGCAGTTCTTC
TRBV5-1	TRBJ2-5	once	TRBD2	CASSYSGEETQYF	TGCGCCAGCAGCTATAGCGGGGAAGAGACCCAGTACTTC
TRBV5-5	TRBJ2-7	-	-	CASSFGPGGSYEQYF	TGTGCCAGCAGCTTCGGGCCCGGGGGTTCCTACGAGCAGTACTTC
TRBV12-5	TRBJ1-1	-	-	CASGLVLGRGHSGTEAFF	TGTGCTAGTGGTTTGGTACTCGGCAGGGGCCACTCAGGGACTGAAGCTTTCTTT
TRBV5-1	TRBJ2-7	-	TRBD1	CASSSRTGGYEQYF	TGCGCCAGCAGCTCGCGGACAGGGGGCTACGAGCAGTACTTC
TRBV5-4	TRBJ2-7	-	-	CASSKTAHEQYF	TGTGCCAGCAGCAAGACAGCCCACGAGCAGTACTTC
TRBV4-3	TRBJ2-2	-	TRBD2	CASSQSTPAGLTGELFF	TGCGCCAGCAGCCAATCAACTCCAGCGGGGCTAACCGGGGAGCTGTTTTTT
TRBV15	TRBJ1-4	-	-	CATSEGDTNEKLFF	TGTGCCACCAGCGAGGGGGATACTAATGAAAAACTGTTTTTT
TRBV7-2	TRBJ1-4	-	TRBD1	CASCAQTGGFGKLFF	TGTGCCAGCTGCGCCCAGACAGGGGGATTTGGTAAACTGTTTTTT
TRBV9	TRBJ1-6	-	-	CASSVRGDSPLHF	TGTGCCAGCAGCGTCCGGGGGGATTCCCCCCTCCACTTT
TRBV19	TRBJ2-5	-	TRBD2	CASSRSSGWAQETQYF	TGTGCCAGTAGTAGGTCTAGCGGGTGGGCCCAAGAGACCCAGTACTTC
TRBV28	TRBJ2-3	-	-	CASSFIVDTQYF	TGTGCCAGCAGTTTTATAGTGGATACGCAGTATTTT
TRBV5-1	TRBJ1-1	-	-	CASSAQGNTEAFF	TGCGCCAGCAGCGCACAGGGTAACACTGAAGCTTTCTTT
TRBV2	TRBJ2-3	-	-	CASSFADTQYF	TGTGCCAGCAGTTTTGCGGATACGCAGTATTTT
TRBV5-1	TRBJ1-5	-	-	CASSLTPLGEANQPQHF	TGCGCCAGCAGCTTGACGCCTCTCGGGGAGGCGAATCAGCCCCAGCATTTT
TRBV5-1	TRBJ2-7	-	TRBD1	CASSWPAGKLGQGAYEQYF	TGCGCCAGCAGCTGGCCAGCTGGAAAACTCGGACAGGGGGCGTACGAGCAGTACTTC
TRBV11-3	TRBJ2-1	-	-	CASSSFFRAYNEQFF	TGTGCCAGCAGCTCTTTTTTCCGCGCTTACAATGAGCAGTTCTTC
TRBV6-1	TRBJ2-7	-	-	CASTTIPPYEQYF	TGTGCCAGCACTACTATCCCCCCCTACGAGCAGTACTTC
TRBV23-1	TRBJ1-3	-	-	CASSQNRVTPHTIYF	TGCGCCAGCAGTCAAAACAGGGTAACCCCACACACCATATATTTT
TRBV28	TRBJ2-3	once	-	CASRNRALMGTDTQYF	TGTGCCAGTAGGAACAGGGCCCTAATGGGCACAGATACGCAGTATTTT
TRBV6-6	TRBJ2-1	-	TRBD2	CASRTIAGGNNEQFF	TGTGCCAGCAGGACCATAGCGGGAGGGAACAATGAGCAGTTCTTC
TRBV4-1	TRBJ2-1	-	TRBD2	CASSQQGLAGGNEQFF	TGCGCCAGCAGCCAACAGGGGCTAGCGGGAGGCAATGAGCAGTTCTTC
TRBV11-2	TRBJ1-1	-	-	CASSLDRRGTEAFF	TGTGCCAGCAGCTTAGATCGGAGGGGCACTGAAGCTTTCTTT
TRBV15	TRBJ2-3	-	TRBD2	CATSWTSGSTDTQYF	TGTGCCACCAGCTGGACTAGCGGGAGTACAGATACGCAGTATTTT
TRBV7-8	TRBJ2-1	-	TRBD1	CASSSRGRQFF	TGTGCCAGCAGCTCCAGGGGGAGGCAGTTCTTC
TRBV9	TRBJ1-2	-	TRBD1	CASSSGTAYGYTF	TGTGCCAGCAGCTCGGGGACAGCCTATGGCTACACCTTC
TRBV6-6	TRBJ1-5	-	-	CASSRGGGNQPQHF	TGTGCCAGCAGCCGCGGGGGCGGCAATCAGCCCCAGCATTTT
TRBV5-8	TRBJ2-3	-	TRBD1	CASSWTGSISDTQYF	TGTGCCAGCAGCTGGACAGGGAGTATATCAGATACGCAGTATTTT
TRBV4-3	TRBJ2-5	-	TRBD1	CASSQGLGTVQETQYF	TGCGCCAGCAGCCAAGGATTGGGGACAGTCCAAGAGACCCAGTACTTC
TRBV5-1	TRBJ2-5	-	TRBD2	CASSLSGHQETQYF	TGCGCCAGCAGCCTTAGCGGGCACCAAGAGACCCAGTACTTC
TRBV10-3	TRBJ1-4	once	-	CAISDRGSSGEKLFF	TGTGCCATCAGTGATCGGGGGAGCAGCGGTGAAAAACTGTTTTTT
TRBV5-4	TRBJ2-7	-	TRBD2	CASSLDGTTYEQYF	TGTGCCAGCAGCCTCGACGGGACTACCTACGAGCAGTACTTC
TRBV7-9	TRBJ1-5	-	TRBD1	CASSPGTGGRPQHF	TGTGCCAGCAGCCCAGGGACAGGGGGAAGGCCCCAGCATTTT
TRBV28	TRBJ1-2	-	-	CASSLGHGYTF	TGTGCCAGCAGCCTCGGTCATGGCTACACCTTC
TRBV20-1	TRBJ1-2	-	-	CSARTVYGYTF	TGCAGTGCTAGAACAGTCTATGGCTACACCTTC
TRBV7-3	TRBJ2-2	-	-	CASSPLPGKNTGELFF	TGTGCCAGCAGCCCCCTTCCGGGGAAGAACACCGGGGAGCTGTTTTTT
TRBV14	TRBJ2-7	-	-	CASSLRWTLEQYF	TGTGCCAGCAGCCTTCGTTGGACTCTCGAGCAGTACTTC
TRBV7-9	TRBJ2-7	-	TRBD2	CASSLVGLAGGPYEQYF	TGTGCCAGCAGCTTAGTGGGACTAGCGGGAGGGCCCTACGAGCAGTACTTC
TRBV5-5	TRBJ1-5	-	TRBD1	CASSLKTGSNQPQHF	TGTGCCAGCAGCTTGAAGACAGGGAGCAATCAGCCCCAGCATTTT
TRBV7-6	TRBJ1-5	once	TRBD1	CASSLSGGENNQPQHF	TGTGCCAGCAGCTTATCAGGGGGCGAAAACAATCAGCCCCAGCATTTT
TRBV15	TRBJ2-5	-	TRBD2	CATSRDGGLAGLAETQYF	TGTGCCACCAGCAGAGATGGAGGGCTAGCGGGCCTTGCAGAGACCCAGTACTTC
TRBV7-3	TRBJ2-3	once	-	CASSRGSTDTQYF	TGTGCCAGCAGCAGGGGGTCAACAGATACGCAGTATTTT
TRBV5-1	TRBJ1-2	-	-	CASSRRVEDNYGYTF	TGCGCCAGCAGCCGCAGGGTCGAGGATAACTATGGCTACACCTTC
TRBV5-1	TRBJ2-2	-	-	CASSLITTAGGPVLTGELFF	TGCGCCAGCAGCTTAATTACGACCGCTGGAGGGCCAGTATTAACCGGGGAGCTGTTTTTT
TRBV19	TRBJ2-5	-	-	CASGPPSGPKETQYF	TGTGCCAGCGGGCCCCCATCAGGGCCCAAAGAGACCCAGTACTTC
TRBV5-5	TRBJ2-3	-	-	CASSLARSLADTQYF	TGTGCCAGCAGCTTGGCCCGGAGTTTAGCGGATACGCAGTATTTT
TRBV27	TRBJ2-3	-	-	CASSHPADTQYF	TGTGCCAGCAGTCACCCGGCAGATACGCAGTATTTT
TRBV18	TRBJ2-2	-	-	CASSRGRMNTGELFF	TGTGCCAGCTCCCGTGGCAGGATGAACACCGGGGAGCTGTTTTTT
TRBV18	TRBJ1-5	-	-	CASSPKFEGPQHF	TGTGCCAGCTCACCAAAATTCGAGGGGCCCCAGCATTTT
TRBV30	TRBJ2-3	-	TRBD1	CAWSRQGGRDTQYF	TGTGCCTGGAGTAGACAGGGGGGGAGAGATACGCAGTATTTT
TRBV11-2	TRBJ2-1	-	TRBD2	CASSLVIAGGLPSYNEQFF	TGTGCCAGCAGCTTAGTTATAGCGGGAGGTCTCCCCTCCTACAATGAGCAGTTCTTC
TRBV5-5	TRBJ1-1	-	TRBD1	CASSLETGQIEAFF	TGTGCCAGCAGCTTGGAGACAGGGCAGATTGAAGCTTTCTTT
TRBV9	TRBJ2-3	-	TRBD2	CASSLRGSGPSPDTQYF	TGTGCCAGCAGCCTTAGGGGTAGCGGGCCCAGCCCAGATACGCAGTATTTT